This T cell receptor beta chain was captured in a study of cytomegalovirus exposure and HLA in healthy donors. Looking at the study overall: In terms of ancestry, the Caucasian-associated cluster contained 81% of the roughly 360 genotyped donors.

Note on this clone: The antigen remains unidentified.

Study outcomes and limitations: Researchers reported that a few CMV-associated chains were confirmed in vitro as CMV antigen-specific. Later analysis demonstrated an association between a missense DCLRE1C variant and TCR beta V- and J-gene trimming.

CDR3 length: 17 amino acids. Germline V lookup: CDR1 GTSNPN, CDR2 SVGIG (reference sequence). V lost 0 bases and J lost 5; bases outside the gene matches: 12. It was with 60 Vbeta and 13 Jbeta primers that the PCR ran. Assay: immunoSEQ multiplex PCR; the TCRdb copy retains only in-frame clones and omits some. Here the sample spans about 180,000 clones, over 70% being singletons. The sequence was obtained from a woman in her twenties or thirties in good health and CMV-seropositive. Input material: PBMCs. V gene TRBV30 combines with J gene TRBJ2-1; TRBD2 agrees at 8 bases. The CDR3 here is CAWSVGPVAGSDNEQFF. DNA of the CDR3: TGTGCCTGGAGTGTCGGTCCCGTAGCGGGAAGCGACAATGAGCAGTTCTTC.